The T cell receptor (beta chain) described here comes from a study of blood T cell repertoires in COVID-19. The wider study: Sites across the United States, Italy and Spain contributed samples from acute and convalescent COVID-19.

This CDR3 contains 15 residues. The trim removed 3 bases at V and 4 bases at J, leaving 6 bases unmatched. Per the germline V gene, CDR1 is KGHSH and CDR2 is LQKENI. Sequenced by immunoSEQ multiplex PCR; TCRdb stores in-frame clones only, minus some. The table shows about 7,000 clones, with roughly 88% occurring only once. The origin of this receptor is a woman between 55 and 75 years old with active COVID-19. The sequencing sample was made of peripheral blood. The chain uses TRBV18 and TRBJ1-5; 7 bases map to TRBD1. CDR3 sequence (DNA): TGTGCCAGCTCACCTCCGGACAGGTTAAATCAGCCCCAGCATTTT. Encoded protein: CASSPPDRLNQPQHF.